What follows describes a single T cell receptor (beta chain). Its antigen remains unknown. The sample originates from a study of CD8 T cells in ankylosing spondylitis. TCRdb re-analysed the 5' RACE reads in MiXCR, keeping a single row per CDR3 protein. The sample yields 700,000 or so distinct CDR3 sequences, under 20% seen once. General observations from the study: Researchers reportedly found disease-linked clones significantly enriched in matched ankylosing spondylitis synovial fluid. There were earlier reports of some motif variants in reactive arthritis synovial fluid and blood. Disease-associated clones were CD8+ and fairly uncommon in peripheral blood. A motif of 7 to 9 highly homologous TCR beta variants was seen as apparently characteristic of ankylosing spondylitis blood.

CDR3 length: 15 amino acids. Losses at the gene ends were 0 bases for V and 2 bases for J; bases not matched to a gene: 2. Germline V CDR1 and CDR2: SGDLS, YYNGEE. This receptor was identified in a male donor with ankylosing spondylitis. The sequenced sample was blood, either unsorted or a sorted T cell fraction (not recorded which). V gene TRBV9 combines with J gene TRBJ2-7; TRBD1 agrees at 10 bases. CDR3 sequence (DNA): TGTGCCAGCAGCGTAGAGGACAGGGGGACCTACGAGCAGTACTTC. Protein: CASSVEDRGTYEQYF.